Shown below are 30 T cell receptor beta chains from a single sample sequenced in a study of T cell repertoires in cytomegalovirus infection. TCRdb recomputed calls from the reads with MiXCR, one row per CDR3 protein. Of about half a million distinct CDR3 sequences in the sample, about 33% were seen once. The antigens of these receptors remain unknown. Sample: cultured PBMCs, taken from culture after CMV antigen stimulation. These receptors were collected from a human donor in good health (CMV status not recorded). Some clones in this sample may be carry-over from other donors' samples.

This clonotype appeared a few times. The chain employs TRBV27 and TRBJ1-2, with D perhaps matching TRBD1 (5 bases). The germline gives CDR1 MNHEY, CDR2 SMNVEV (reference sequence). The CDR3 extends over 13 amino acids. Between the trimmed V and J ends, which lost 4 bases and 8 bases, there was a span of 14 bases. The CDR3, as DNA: TGTGCCAGCAGTTACCAGGGATATGAGGGCTACACCTTC. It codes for CASSYQGYEGYTF.

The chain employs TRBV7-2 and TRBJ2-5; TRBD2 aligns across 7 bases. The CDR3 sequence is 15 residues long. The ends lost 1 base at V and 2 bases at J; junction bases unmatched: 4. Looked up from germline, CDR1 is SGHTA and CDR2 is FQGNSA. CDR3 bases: TGTGCCAGCAGCTTAGTGGGTAGCGGGCAAGAGACCCAGTACTTC. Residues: CASSLVGSGQETQYF.

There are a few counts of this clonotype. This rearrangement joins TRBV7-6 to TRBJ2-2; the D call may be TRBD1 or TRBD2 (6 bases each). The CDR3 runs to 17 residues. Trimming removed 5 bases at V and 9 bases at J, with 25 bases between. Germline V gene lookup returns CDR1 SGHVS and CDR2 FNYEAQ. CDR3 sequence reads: CASSGGRFDRFNRELFF. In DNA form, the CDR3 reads TGTGCCAGCAGCGGGGGGCGGTTCGACAGATTCAACAGGGAGCTGTTTTTT.

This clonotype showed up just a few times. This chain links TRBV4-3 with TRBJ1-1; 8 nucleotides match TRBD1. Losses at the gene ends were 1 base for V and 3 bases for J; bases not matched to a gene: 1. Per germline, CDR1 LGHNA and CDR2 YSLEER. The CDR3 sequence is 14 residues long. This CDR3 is CASSQGTGHTEAFF. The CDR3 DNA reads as TGCGCCAGCAGCCAAGGGACAGGGCACACTGAAGCTTTCTTT.

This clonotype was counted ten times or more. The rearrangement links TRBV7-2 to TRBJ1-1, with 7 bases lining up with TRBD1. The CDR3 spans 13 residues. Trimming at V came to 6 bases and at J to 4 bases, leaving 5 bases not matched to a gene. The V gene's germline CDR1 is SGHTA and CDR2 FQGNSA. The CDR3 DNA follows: TGTGCCAGCAGAGGGGGCTCGGGCACTGAAGCTTTCTTT. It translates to CASRGGSGTEAFF.

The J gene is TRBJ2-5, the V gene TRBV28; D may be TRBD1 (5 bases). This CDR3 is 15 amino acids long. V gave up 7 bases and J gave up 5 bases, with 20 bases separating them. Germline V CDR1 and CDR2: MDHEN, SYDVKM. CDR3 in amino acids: CASTFSGGATETQYF. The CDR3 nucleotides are TGTGCCAGCACCTTCTCGGGTGGGGCCACGGAGACCCAGTACTTC.

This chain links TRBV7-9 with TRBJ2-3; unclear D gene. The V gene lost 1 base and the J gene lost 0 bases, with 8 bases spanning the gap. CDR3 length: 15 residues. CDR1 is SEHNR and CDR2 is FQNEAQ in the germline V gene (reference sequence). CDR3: CASSLETGSTDTQYF. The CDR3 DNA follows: TGTGCCAGCAGCTTAGAAACCGGGAGCACAGATACGCAGTATTTT.

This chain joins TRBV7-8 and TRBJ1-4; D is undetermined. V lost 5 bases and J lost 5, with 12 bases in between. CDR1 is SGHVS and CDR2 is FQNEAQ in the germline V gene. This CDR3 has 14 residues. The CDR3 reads CASSETKLNEKLFF. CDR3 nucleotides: TGTGCCAGCAGCGAGACAAAACTAAATGAAAAACTGTTTTTT.

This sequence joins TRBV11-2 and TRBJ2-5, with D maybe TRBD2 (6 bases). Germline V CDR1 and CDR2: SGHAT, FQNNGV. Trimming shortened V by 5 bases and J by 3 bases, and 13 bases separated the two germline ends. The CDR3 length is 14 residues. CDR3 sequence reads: CASSRTRGEETQYF. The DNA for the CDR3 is TGTGCCAGCAGCCGGACTCGCGGGGAAGAGACCCAGTACTTC.

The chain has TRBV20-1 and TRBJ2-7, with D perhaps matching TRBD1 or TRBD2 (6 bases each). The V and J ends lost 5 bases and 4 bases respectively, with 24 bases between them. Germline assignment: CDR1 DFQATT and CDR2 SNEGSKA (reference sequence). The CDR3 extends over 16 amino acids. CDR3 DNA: TGCAGTGCTTCCAGTCCCAACAGGGAGGTTGTATACGAGCAGTACTTC. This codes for CSASSPNREVVYEQYF.

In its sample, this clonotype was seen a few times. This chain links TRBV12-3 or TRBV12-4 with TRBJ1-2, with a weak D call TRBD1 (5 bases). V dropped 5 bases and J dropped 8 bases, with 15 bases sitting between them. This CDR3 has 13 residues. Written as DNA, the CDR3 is TGTGCCAGCAGTGCAATCGTCAGGGACGGCTACACCTTC. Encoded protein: CASSAIVRDGYTF.

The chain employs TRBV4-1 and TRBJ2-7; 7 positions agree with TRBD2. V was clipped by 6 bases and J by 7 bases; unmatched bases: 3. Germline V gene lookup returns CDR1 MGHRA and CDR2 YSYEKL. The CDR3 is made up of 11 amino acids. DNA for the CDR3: TGCGCCAGCAGAAGCGGGACTGAGCAGTACTTC. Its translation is CASRSGTEQYF.

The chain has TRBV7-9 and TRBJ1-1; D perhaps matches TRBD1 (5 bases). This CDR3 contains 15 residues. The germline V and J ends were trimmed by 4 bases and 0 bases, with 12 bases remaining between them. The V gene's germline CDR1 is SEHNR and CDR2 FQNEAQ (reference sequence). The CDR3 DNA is TGTGCCAGCAGCTCAGAGACAGAAATGAACACTGAAGCTTTCTTT. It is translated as CASSSETEMNTEAFF.

CDR3 bases: TGTGCCAGCAGCTTAAGGTGGAGGCAGGGGAATATCCACGAGCAGTACTTC. Translated, it gives CASSLRWRQGNIHEQYF. This chain connects TRBV11-1 to TRBJ2-7; TRBD1 is a possible D gene (6 bases). In germline, CDR1 is SGHAT, CDR2 FQDESV (reference sequence). The V gene lost 2 bases and the J gene lost 5 bases, with 22 bases spanning the gap. CDR3 size: 17 residues.

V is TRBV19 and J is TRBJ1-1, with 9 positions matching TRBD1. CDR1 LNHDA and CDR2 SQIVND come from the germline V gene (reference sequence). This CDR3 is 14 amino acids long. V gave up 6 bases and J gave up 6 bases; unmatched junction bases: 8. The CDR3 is CASRSLTGGPEAFF. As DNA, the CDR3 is TGTGCCAGTAGATCGTTGACAGGGGGGCCTGAAGCTTTCTTT. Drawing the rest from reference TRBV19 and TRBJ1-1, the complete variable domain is DGGITQSPKYLFRKEGQNVTLSCEQNLNHDAMYWYRQDPGQGLRLIYYSQIVNDFQKGDIAEGYSVSREKKESFPLTVTSAQKNPTAFYLCASRSLTGGPEAFFGQGTRLTVV.

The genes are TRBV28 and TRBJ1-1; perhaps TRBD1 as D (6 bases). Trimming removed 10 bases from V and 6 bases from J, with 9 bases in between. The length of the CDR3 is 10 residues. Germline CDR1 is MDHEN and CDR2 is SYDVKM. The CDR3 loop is CATGAAEAFF. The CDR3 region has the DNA TGTGCCACGGGGGCTGCTGAAGCTTTCTTT.

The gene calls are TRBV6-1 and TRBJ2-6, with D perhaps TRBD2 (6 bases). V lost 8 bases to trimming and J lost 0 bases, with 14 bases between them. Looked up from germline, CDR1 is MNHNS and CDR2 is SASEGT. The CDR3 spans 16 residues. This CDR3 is CASWGLLTSGANVLTF. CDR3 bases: TGTGCCAGCTGGGGACTGCTCACCTCTGGGGCCAACGTCCTGACTTTC.

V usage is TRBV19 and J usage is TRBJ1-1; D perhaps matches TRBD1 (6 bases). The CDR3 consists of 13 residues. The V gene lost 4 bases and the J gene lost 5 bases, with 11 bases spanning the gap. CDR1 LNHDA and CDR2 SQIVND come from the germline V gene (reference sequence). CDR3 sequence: CASSKTGFTEAFF. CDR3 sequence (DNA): TGTGCCAGTAGTAAAACAGGGTTTACTGAAGCTTTCTTT.

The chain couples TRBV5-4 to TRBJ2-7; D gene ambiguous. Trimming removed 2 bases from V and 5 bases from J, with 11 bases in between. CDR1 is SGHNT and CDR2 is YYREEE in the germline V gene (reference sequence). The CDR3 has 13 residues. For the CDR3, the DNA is TGTGCCAGCAGCTTCGGCCACGTCAACGAGCAGTACTTC. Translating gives CASSFGHVNEQYF.

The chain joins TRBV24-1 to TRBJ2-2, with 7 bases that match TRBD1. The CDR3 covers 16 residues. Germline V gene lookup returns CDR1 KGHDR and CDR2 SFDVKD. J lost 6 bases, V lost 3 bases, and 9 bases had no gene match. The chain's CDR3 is CATSDPPGQRAGELFF. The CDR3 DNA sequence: TGTGCCACCAGTGATCCTCCGGGACAGAGGGCCGGGGAGCTGTTTTTT.

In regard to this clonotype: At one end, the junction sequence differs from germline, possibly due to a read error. The CDR3 nucleotides are TGTGCCAGCAGTACACACACAAATACGCAGTATTTT. It specifies CASSTHTNTQYF. J is TRBJ2-3 and V is TRBV28; D gene ambiguous. CDR1 and CDR2 from the germline V gene are MDHEN and SYDVKM. CDR3 size: 12 residues.

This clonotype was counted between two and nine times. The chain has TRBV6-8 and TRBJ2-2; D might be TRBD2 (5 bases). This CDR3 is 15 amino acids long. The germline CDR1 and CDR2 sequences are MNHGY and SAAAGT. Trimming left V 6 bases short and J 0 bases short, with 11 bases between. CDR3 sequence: CASSETSSNTGELFF. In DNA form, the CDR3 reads TGTGCCAGCAGCGAAACTAGTTCGAACACCGGGGAGCTGTTTTTT.

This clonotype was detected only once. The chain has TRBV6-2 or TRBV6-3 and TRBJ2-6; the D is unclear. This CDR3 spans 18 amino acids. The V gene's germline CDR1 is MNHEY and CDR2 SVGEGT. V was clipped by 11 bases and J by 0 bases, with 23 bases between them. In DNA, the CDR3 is TGTGCCTGCAAACTCCCCCTATCCGCGGTCTCTGGGGCCAACGTCCTGACTTTC. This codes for CACKLPLSAVSGANVLTF.

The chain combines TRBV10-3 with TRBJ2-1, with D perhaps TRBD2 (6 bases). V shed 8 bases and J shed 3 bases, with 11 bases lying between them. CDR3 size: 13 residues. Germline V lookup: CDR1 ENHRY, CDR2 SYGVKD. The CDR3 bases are TGTGCCATCCTGCGCGGGGACTACAATGAGCAGTTCTTC. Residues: CAILRGDYNEQFF.

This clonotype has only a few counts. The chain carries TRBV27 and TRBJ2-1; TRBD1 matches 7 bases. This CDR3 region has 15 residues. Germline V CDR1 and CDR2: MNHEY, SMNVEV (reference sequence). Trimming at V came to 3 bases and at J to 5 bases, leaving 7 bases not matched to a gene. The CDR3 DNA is TGTGCCAGCAGTTTCGACAGGGCCGGTGACAATGAGCAGTTCTTC. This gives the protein CASSFDRAGDNEQFF.

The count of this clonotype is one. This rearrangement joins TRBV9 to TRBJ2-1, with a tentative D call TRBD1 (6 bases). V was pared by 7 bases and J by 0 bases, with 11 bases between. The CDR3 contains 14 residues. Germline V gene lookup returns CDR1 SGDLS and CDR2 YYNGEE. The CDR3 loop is CASATGYSYNEQFF. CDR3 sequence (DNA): TGTGCCAGCGCTACAGGGTACTCCTACAATGAGCAGTTCTTC. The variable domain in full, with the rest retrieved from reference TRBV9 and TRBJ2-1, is DSGVTQTPKHLITATGQRVTLRCSPRSGDLSVYWYQQSLDQGLQFLIQYYNGEERAKGNILERFSAQQFPDLHSELNLSSLELGDSALYFCASATGYSYNEQFFGPGTRLTVL.

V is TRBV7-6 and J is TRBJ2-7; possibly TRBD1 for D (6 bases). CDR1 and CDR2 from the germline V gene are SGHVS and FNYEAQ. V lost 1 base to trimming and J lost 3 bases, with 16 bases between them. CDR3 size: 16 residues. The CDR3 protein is CASSLGQQGSFYEQYF. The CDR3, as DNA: TGTGCCAGCAGCTTAGGGCAACAGGGTTCCTTCTACGAGCAGTACTTC.

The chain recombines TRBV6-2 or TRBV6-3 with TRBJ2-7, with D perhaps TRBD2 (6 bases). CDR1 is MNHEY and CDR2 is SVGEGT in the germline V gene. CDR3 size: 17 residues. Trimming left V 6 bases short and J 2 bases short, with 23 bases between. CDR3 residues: CASSPSYRDSKTYEQYV. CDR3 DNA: TGTGCCAGCAGCCCTAGCTACCGGGACTCGAAAACCTACGAGCAGTACGTC.

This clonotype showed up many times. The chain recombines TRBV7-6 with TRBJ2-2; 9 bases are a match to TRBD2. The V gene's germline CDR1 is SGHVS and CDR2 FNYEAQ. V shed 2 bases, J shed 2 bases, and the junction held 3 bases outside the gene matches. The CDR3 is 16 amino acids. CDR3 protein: CASSLSLAGNTGELFF. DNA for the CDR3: TGTGCCAGCAGCTTAAGTCTAGCGGGAAACACCGGGGAGCTGTTTTTT. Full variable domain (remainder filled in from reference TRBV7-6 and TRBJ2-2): GAGVSQSPRYKVTKRGQDVALRCDPISGHVSLYWYRQALGQGPEFLTYFNYEAQQDKSGLPNDRFSAERPEGSISTLTIQRTEQRDSAMYRCASSLSLAGNTGELFFGEGSRLTVL.

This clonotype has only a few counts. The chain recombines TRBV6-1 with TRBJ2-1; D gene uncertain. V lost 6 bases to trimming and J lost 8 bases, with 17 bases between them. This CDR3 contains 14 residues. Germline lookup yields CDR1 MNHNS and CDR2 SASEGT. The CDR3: CASRIPSPRDEQFF. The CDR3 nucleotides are TGTGCCAGCAGGATCCCGTCCCCAAGAGATGAGCAGTTCTTC.